These 15 T cell receptor beta chains originate from one sample sequenced in a study of blood T cell repertoires in COVID-19. TCRdb keeps only in-frame clones here, not all; method: immunoSEQ multiplex PCR. In the table there are under 350,000 clones, roughly 87% of which are singletons. The sample was peripheral blood. These receptors were taken from a human donor in a cohort sampled during active COVID-19.

The chain has TRBV7-9 and TRBJ1-5, with D unclear. Germline V gene lookup returns CDR1 SEHNR and CDR2 FQNEAQ (reference sequence). V gave up 3 bases and J gave up 6 bases, with 6 bases separating them. The CDR3 extends over 12 amino acids. CDR3 coding DNA: TGTGCCAGCAGCTTTGGGAGTCAGCCCCAGCATTTT. This gives the protein CASSFGSQPQHF.

This rearrangement joins TRBV15 to TRBJ2-1; D is perhaps TRBD2 (6 bases). The length of the CDR3 is 18 residues. The V gene's germline CDR1 is LNHNV and CDR2 YYDKDF (reference sequence). V dropped 4 bases and J dropped 2 bases, with 21 bases sitting between them. DNA for the CDR3: TGTGCCACCAGCATACACCCCCGGGTAGCGGAGACCTACAATGAGCAGTTCTTC. It specifies CATSIHPRVAETYNEQFF.

A few counts support this clone. V and J are TRBV3-1 (or the pseudogene TRBV3-2) and TRBJ1-1; TRBD1 is a possible D gene (6 bases). The CDR3 is 14 residues long. Germline V lookup: CDR1 LGHDT, CDR2 YNNKEL (reference sequence). Trimming left V 0 bases short and J 9 bases short, with 14 bases between. DNA of the CDR3: TGTGCCAGCAGCCAAGATAGACAGGCCCTACAAGCTTTCTTT. This codes for CASSQDRQALQAFF.

The chain employs TRBV4-2 and TRBJ1-2; D perhaps matches TRBD1 (5 bases). The CDR3 covers 14 residues. Trimming took off 3 bases at V and 6 bases at J, with 14 bases between the two ends. CDR1 and CDR2 from the germline V gene are LGHNA and YNFKEQ. DNA for the CDR3: TGTGCCAGCAGCCAGTCCGGGGGTTGGGATGGCTACACCTTC. This sequence encodes CASSQSGGWDGYTF.

This clone was detected once. The chain has TRBV27 and TRBJ2-3; 10 positions agree with TRBD1. Germline loops: CDR1 MNHEY, CDR2 SMNVEV (reference sequence). The CDR3 covers 16 residues. J was trimmed by 2 bases and V by 6 bases; bases with no gene match: 8. Here the CDR3 reads CASRRETGGFTDTQYF. The CDR3, as DNA: TGTGCCAGCAGGCGGGAGACAGGGGGCTTCACAGATACGCAGTATTTT.

CDR3 sequence reads: CASSAGPGLDGYTF. Here the CDR3 DNA reads TGTGCCAGCAGTGCTGGGCCGGGGTTGGATGGCTACACCTTC. The rearrangement links TRBV6-4 to TRBJ1-2; D remains unclear. CDR1 is MRHNA, CDR2 SNTAGT, per germline. The V gene lost 4 bases and the J gene lost 6 bases, with 15 bases spanning the gap. CDR3 length: 14 residues.

The chain uses TRBV28 and TRBJ2-5; TRBD2 matches at 7 bases. V lost 6 bases and J lost 7; bases outside the gene matches: 14. The V gene's germline CDR1 is MDHEN and CDR2 SYDVKM. The CDR3 contains 15 residues. The CDR3 DNA is TGTGCCAGCAGCCCGGCGCTAGCGGCGGTCGTGACCCAGTACTTC. Translated, it gives CASSPALAAVVTQYF.

The V call is TRBV27, the J call TRBJ2-3, with 7 bases fitting TRBD1. V was clipped by 5 bases and J by 5 bases; unmatched bases: 7. The germline V gene encodes CDR1 MNHEY and CDR2 SMNVEV (reference sequence). The CDR3 spans 14 residues. The CDR3, as DNA: TGTGCCAGCAGTATGACAGGGAAGGGAGATACGCAGTATTTT. This encodes CASSMTGKGDTQYF.

This rearrangement joins TRBV7-2 to TRBJ2-7, with a possible D match to TRBD2 (6 bases). V was cut by 5 bases and J by 11 bases, with 16 bases left in between. Germline V lookup: CDR1 SGHTA, CDR2 FQGNSA. The CDR3 loop spans 12 amino acids. CDR3 loop: CASSLTSVEEYF. CDR3 nucleotide sequence: TGTGCCAGCAGCCTGACTAGTGTTGAGGAGTACTTC. The variable domain in full, completed from reference TRBV7-2 and TRBJ2-7, reads GAGVSQSPSNKVTEKGKDVELRCDPISGHTALYWYRQSLGQGLEFLIYFQGNSAPDKSGLPSDRFSAERTGGSVSTLTIQRTQQEDSAVYLCASSLTSVEEYFGPGTRLTVT.

The rearrangement links TRBV9 to TRBJ2-7; perhaps TRBD1 as D (5 bases). This CDR3 region has 13 residues. Germline values: CDR1 SGDLS, CDR2 YYNGEE. Between the trimmed V and J ends, which lost 4 bases and 4 bases, there was a span of 12 bases. In DNA, the CDR3 is TGTGCCAGCAGCACGGACCCAGGGTACGAGCAGTACTTC. The encoded protein is CASSTDPGYEQYF.

The chain couples TRBV27 to TRBJ1-6; D is possibly TRBD1 (6 bases). The germline gives CDR1 MNHEY, CDR2 SMNVEV (reference sequence). The CDR3 length is 14 residues. The CDR3, as DNA: TGTGCAACAAAAGGGGGGGCGTCCAATTCACCCCTCCACTTT. It specifies CATKGGASNSPLHF.

The CDR3 loop is CASSFTSTSGSTDTQYF. CDR3 DNA sequence: TGTGCCAGCAGCTTCACCTCGACTAGCGGGAGCACAGATACGCAGTATTTT. The V and J genes are TRBV7-9 and TRBJ2-3; 10 bases fit TRBD2. Germline V gives CDR1 SEHNR, CDR2 FQNEAQ (reference sequence). This CDR3 contains 17 residues. The J segment lost 0 bases and the V segment lost 3 bases, leaving 6 bases of the junction unmatched.

This clone was counted a few times. The genes are TRBV7-2 and TRBJ2-3; 8 nucleotides match TRBD2. Germline trimming cut 1 base from V and 6 bases from J; bases unmatched to any gene: 3. Per the germline V gene, CDR1 is SGHTA and CDR2 is FQGNSA. The CDR3 sequence is 14 residues long. In DNA, the CDR3 is TGTGCCAGCAGCTTAGGCGGGAGGACGGATACGCAGTATTTT. It yields the protein CASSLGGRTDTQYF.

The rearrangement joins TRBV28 to TRBJ2-3; tentative D call: TRBD1 (5 bases). The CDR3 is 16 residues long. Germline V CDR1 and CDR2: MDHEN, SYDVKM. Trimming stripped 4 bases from V and 1 base from J, with 15 bases between. CDR3 amino acids: CASSSGYVGGTDTQYF. The CDR3 DNA is TGTGCCAGCAGTTCCGGGTACGTAGGGGGCACAGATACGCAGTATTTT.

CDR3 residues: CASSQGWSSGKNTGELFF. CDR3 sequence (DNA): TGTGCCAGCAGCCAAGGGTGGTCTAGCGGGAAGAACACCGGGGAGCTGTTTTTT. This rearrangement joins TRBV3-1 (or the pseudogene TRBV3-2) to TRBJ2-2; TRBD2 matches at 9 bases. The V gene end was trimmed by 1 base and the J gene end by 1 base; junction bases not matched to a gene: 7. Germline CDR1 reads LGHDT; CDR2 reads YNNKEL (reference sequence). CDR3 size: 18 residues.